This T cell receptor (beta chain) derives from a study of OX40 agonist ivuxolimab in advanced cancers. Study-level findings and limits: Both CD4+ and CD8+ T cell populations in blood had undergone clonal expansion by week 6 at 0.1 to 3.0 mg/kg.

Measured with immunoSEQ multiplex PCR; TCRdb has only the in-frame clones, and not every one. Of some 100,000 clones detected, just over 85% appear once; the ten largest clones hold about 1.9%. Worth noting for this clone: Its specificity is unknown.

The V and J ends lost 7 bases and 5 bases respectively, with 9 bases between them. The CDR3 is made up of 10 amino acids. CDR1 is DFQATT and CDR2 is SNEGSKA in the germline V gene (reference sequence). The source material was CD4+ or CD8+ T cells sorted from blood, sampled in a trial of the OX40 agonist ivuxolimab. This chain uses TRBV20-1 with TRBJ2-7; a possible D gene is TRBD2 (6 bases). The sequence was obtained from an adult with an advanced solid tumor such as melanoma, head and neck, liver or kidney cancer. Here the CDR3 reads CSVLAHEQYF. In DNA form, the CDR3 reads TGCAGTGTACTAGCCCACGAGCAGTACTTC.